The 5 T cell receptor beta chains below come from one sample, sequenced in a study of T cells in Graves' hyperthyroidism and ophthalmopathy. RNA transcripts gave rise to amplified TCR beta CDR3 regions. HTBI primers were employed in a first-round RT-PCR of the TCR CDR3. Each CDR3 protein gets one entry after TCRdb re-called the multiplex PCR reads with MiXCR. The sample has hundreds of thousands of distinct CDR3 sequences; about 15% are singletons. The sample comprised blood. The source is a woman aged 18-29 years with Graves' hyperthyroidism.

This clonotype occurred many times. The rearrangement links TRBV6-1 to TRBJ2-7; TRBD2 matches at 7 bases. The V gene's germline CDR1 is MNHNS and CDR2 SASEGT. The CDR3 runs to 15 residues. The J segment lost 0 bases and the V segment lost 5 bases, leaving 7 bases of the junction unmatched. The DNA for the CDR3 is TGTGCCAGCAGTTCCCTATGGACTAGCTCCTACGAGCAGTACTTC. Its protein is CASSSLWTSSYEQYF.

This clonotype was counted at least ten times. This sequence joins TRBV12-3 or TRBV12-4 and TRBJ1-1, with D unresolved. The CDR3 is made up of 13 amino acids. V was pared by 2 bases and J by 0 bases, with 4 bases between. The CDR3 DNA sequence: TGTGCCAGCAGTTTAACGATGAACACTGAAGCTTTCTTT. It is translated as CASSLTMNTEAFF.

CDR3 DNA: TGTGCCAGTAGTATAAGACTAGCGGGAGGGGCCCCCTCCTACAATGAGCAGTTCTTC. This gives the protein CASSIRLAGGAPSYNEQFF. The V and J genes are TRBV19 and TRBJ2-1, with 14 bases fitting TRBD2. Germline CDR1 LNHDA, CDR2 SQIVND (reference sequence). This CDR3 comprises 19 residues. The V gene end was trimmed by 2 bases and the J gene end by 0 bases; junction bases not matched to a gene: 6.

This sequence joins TRBV25-1 and TRBJ1-1; no reliable D call. The V gene lost 9 bases and the J gene lost 8 bases, with 16 bases spanning the gap. The length of the CDR3 is 12 residues. Germline V gene sequence: CDR1 MGHDK, CDR2 SYGVNS. CDR3 amino acids: CASLPGSGEAFF. In nucleotides, the CDR3 is TGTGCCAGTTTGCCTGGGTCAGGCGAAGCTTTCTTT.

The J gene is TRBJ1-1, the V gene TRBV19, with unresolved D. Germline lookup yields CDR1 LNHDA and CDR2 SQIVND (reference sequence). Between the trimmed V and J ends, which lost 6 bases and 4 bases, there was a span of 9 bases. The CDR3 totals 12 residues. CDR3 DNA: TGTGCCAGTAGGGTCACTGGCACTGAAGCTTTCTTT. It specifies CASRVTGTEAFF.